This T cell receptor (beta chain) was identified in a study of blood T cell repertoires in COVID-19 (dated by TCRdb to the early 2020s). A note on the overall study: The collaborator samples originated in the United States, Italy and Spain and spanned the acute and convalescent phases of COVID-19. The repertoires were released in a freely available public database intended as a resource for research on the immune response to SARS-CoV-2. The dataset comprised deeply sampled blood TCRbeta repertoires from subjects exposed to, actively infected with, or recovered from COVID-19. The sample metadata nearly always contained a de-identified subject ID, COVID-19 status, age in years and sex. The samples were drawn from two sources: the first 160 participants of the ongoing ImmuneRACE study, and approximately 1,300 subjects contributed by 6 global collaborators. Where available, HLA class I and class II types were taken from metadata supplied by the sample provider and were not determined by assay-based typing. The material from the prospective study consisted of cDNA or gDNA derived from T cells, B-cell-depleted T cells, or PBMCs.

The immunoSEQ Assay, a bias-controlled multiplex PCR, was used to amplify TCRbeta CDR3 regions from genomic DNA. Concerning the study's data processing: Within the assay, amplification of reference gene primers was used to estimate how many nucleated cells each sample contained. Sequence reads were collapsed and filtered to measure the absolute abundance of every unique TCRbeta CDR3 rearrangement. Productive Simpson clonality was computed per sample as the square root of Simpson's diversity index over productive rearrangements. The source is immuneACCESS, and TCRdb retained only in-frame sequences with V and J called. Part of the clones is not carried over; for the studies checked, unresolved V genes explain less than half of this, and the remainder is unexplained. The V and J calls and clone size were taken over from that table, and D and trimming were inferred from the DNA. The sample table shows 130,000 or so clones, and about 86% are seen once. Clones ranked in the top ten supply about 17% of the sample.

Beyond this particular receptor, the publication reports: The amount of clinical and demographic metadata varied by source and participant and was provided uncurated.

Measured from the cysteine to the phenylalanine, the CDR3 is 19 residues long. The CDR3 DNA has 57 bases and is translated from base 1. CDR1 and CDR2 were assigned from the germline V gene (reference sequence) as SEHNR and FQNEAQ. V is trimmed back by 1 base and J by 0 bases, and the junction contains 9 bases that no gene match accounts for. A second Seattle source provided samples from volunteer blood donors who had recovered from COVID-19. The collaborating institutions used their own protocols to collect whole blood in K2EDTA tubes. For TCRbeta analysis, collaborator samples were shipped as frozen whole blood, as isolated PBMCs, or as DNA extracted from either sample type. Notes on this clone: This clone's antigen is unknown. No base-level quality is on record; no much larger clone is a single base apart.

Sequencing input: peripheral blood. This chain joins TRBV7-9 to TRBJ1-6, with 7 bases matching TRBD1. The clonotype originates from a woman aged 45-65 years who had recovered from COVID-19. The nucleotides are TGTGCCAGCAGCTTAGTAGGGCCGGGACAGTACTCCTATAATTCACCCCTCCACTTT. Translated, it reads CASSLVGPGQYSYNSPLHF.